The T cell receptor beta chain under discussion was sequenced for a study of T cells in localized non-small cell lung cancer. Study-wide findings and caveats: Heterogeneity cannot be ruled out, as sequencing used one tumor region only. Compared with tumor, uninvolved adjacent lung displayed greater T cell clonality, ranking highest overall.

The V gene's germline CDR1 is SQVTM and CDR2 ANQGSEA. V lost 8 bases and J lost 9; bases outside the gene matches: 11. CDR3 length: 13 residues. On this clone: Its antigen is not identified.

This table comes from immunoSEQ multiplex PCR, and its TCRdb copy is limited to in-frame clones, with some not included. In the table there are 2,500 to 3,000 clones, 30% to 35% of which are singletons. This TCR was sampled from a female donor older than 55 with stage II squamous cell lung carcinoma. This material consisted of lung tumor tissue, taken before any cancer treatment. This sequence joins TRBV29-1 and TRBJ2-1, with 9 bases identical to TRBD1. CDR3 DNA sequence: TGCAGCTTCGATGGGGACAGGGCAAGTGAGCAGTTCTTC. Protein: CSFDGDRASEQFF.